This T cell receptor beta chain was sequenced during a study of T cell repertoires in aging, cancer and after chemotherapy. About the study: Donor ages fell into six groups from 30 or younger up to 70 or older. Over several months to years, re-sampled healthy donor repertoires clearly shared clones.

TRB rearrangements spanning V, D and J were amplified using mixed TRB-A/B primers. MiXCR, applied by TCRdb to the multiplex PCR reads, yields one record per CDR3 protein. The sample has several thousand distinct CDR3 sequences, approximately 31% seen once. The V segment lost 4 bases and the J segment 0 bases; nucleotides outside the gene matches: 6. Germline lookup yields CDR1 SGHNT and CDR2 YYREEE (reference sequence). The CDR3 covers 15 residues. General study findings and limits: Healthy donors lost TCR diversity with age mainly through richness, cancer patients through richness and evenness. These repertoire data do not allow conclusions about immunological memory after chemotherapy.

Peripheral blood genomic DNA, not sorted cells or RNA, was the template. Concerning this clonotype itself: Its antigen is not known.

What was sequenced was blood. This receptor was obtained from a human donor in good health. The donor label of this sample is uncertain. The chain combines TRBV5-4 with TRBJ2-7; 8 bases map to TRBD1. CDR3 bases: TGTGCCAGCAGCGTGAGACAGGGGTTCTCCTACGAGCAGTACTTC. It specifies CASSVRQGFSYEQYF. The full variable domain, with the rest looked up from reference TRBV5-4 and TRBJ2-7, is ETGVTQSPTHLIKTRGQQVTLRCSSQSGHNTVSWYQQALGQGPQFIFQYYREEENGRGNFPPRFSGLQFPNYSSELNVNALELDDSALYLCASSVRQGFSYEQYFGPGTRLTVT.